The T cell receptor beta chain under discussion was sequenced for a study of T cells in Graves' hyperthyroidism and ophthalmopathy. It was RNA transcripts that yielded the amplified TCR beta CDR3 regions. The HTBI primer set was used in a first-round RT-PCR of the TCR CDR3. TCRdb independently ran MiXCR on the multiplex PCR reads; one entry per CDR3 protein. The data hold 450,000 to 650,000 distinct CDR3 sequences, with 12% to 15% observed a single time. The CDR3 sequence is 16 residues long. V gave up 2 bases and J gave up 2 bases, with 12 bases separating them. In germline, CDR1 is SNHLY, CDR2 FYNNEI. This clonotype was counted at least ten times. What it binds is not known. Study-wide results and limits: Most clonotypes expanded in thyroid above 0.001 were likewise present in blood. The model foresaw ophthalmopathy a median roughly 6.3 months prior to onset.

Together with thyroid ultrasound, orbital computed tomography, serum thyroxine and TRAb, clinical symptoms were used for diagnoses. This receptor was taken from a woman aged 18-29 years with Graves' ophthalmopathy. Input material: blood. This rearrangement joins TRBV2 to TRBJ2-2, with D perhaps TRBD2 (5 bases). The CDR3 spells CASSETLRVNTGELFF. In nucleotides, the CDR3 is TGTGCCAGCAGTGAAACGTTGCGGGTCAACACCGGGGAGCTGTTTTTT.